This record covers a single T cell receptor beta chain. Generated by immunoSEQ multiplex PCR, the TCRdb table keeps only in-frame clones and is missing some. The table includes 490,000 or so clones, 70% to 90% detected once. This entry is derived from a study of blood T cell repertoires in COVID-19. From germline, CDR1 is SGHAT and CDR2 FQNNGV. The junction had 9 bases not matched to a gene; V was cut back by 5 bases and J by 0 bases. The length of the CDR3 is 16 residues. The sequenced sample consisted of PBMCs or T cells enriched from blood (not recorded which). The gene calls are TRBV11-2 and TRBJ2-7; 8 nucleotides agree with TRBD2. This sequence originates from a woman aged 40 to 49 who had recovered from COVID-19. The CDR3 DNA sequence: TGTGCCAGCAGCCCAGCCCCGAGCGGGAGCTCCTACGAGCAGTACTTC. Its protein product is CASSPAPSGSSYEQYF.